This record covers a single T cell receptor beta chain. From germline, CDR1 is KGHDR and CDR2 SFDVKD. The V end lost 2 bases, the J end lost 8 bases, and 8 bases lay between the germline ends. This CDR3 has 12 residues. This specimen comes from a study of T cell responses to AZD1222 COVID-19 vaccine. Profiled with immunoSEQ multiplex PCR; TCRdb holds only in-frame clones, not every one. The sample lists 120,000 or so clones, approximately 92% seen once, with approximately 8% in the top ten. The source is an adult who received the AZD1222 COVID-19 vaccine. This chain joins TRBV24-1 and TRBJ1-1; the D is unclear. The specimen was peripheral blood, collected 28 days after the second AZD1222 dose. CDR3 sequence reads: CATSDWSQEAFF. The CDR3 DNA sequence: TGTGCCACCAGTGATTGGTCCCAGGAAGCTTTCTTT.